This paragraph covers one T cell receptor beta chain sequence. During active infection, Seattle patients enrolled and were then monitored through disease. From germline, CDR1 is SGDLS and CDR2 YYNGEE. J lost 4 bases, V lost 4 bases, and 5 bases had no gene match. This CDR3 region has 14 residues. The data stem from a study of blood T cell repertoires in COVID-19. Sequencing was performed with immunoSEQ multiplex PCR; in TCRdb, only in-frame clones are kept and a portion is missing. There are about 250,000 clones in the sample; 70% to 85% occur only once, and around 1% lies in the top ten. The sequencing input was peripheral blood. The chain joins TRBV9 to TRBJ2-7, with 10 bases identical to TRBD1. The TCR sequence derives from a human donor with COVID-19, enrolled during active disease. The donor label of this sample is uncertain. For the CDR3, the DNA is TGTGCCAGCAGCCGTGGGACAGGGGAATACGAGCAGTACTTC. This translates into CASSRGTGEYEQYF.